The clone carrying this T cell receptor (beta chain) was found a few times. The antigen is not known. This sample stems from a study of blood T cells in healthy people across ages. Study outcomes and limitations: Per million T cells, TCR beta diversity dropped roughly linearly as age increased.

V lost 2 bases, J lost 3 bases, and 1 base stayed unmatched. Germline V gives CDR1 DFQATT, CDR2 SNEGSKA (reference sequence). The CDR3 contains 13 residues. A second PCR, run for roughly 7 to 12 cycles, used a sample-barcoded 5' primer plus a J-beta primer mix. Each CDR3 protein gets one entry after TCRdb re-called the 5' RACE reads with MiXCR. The data contain approximately 800,000 distinct CDR3 sequences, roughly 25% of them singletons. This sample also belongs to another study, concerning T cells of mothers and their children.

Sequencing was performed on blood. This sequence originates from a boy aged 5-17 years in good health. The chain employs TRBV20-1 and TRBJ2-1, with 7 bases fitting TRBD2. CDR3 region: CSARSSGYNEQFF. The CDR3 DNA reads TGCAGTGCTAGATCTAGCGGCTACAATGAGCAGTTCTTC.